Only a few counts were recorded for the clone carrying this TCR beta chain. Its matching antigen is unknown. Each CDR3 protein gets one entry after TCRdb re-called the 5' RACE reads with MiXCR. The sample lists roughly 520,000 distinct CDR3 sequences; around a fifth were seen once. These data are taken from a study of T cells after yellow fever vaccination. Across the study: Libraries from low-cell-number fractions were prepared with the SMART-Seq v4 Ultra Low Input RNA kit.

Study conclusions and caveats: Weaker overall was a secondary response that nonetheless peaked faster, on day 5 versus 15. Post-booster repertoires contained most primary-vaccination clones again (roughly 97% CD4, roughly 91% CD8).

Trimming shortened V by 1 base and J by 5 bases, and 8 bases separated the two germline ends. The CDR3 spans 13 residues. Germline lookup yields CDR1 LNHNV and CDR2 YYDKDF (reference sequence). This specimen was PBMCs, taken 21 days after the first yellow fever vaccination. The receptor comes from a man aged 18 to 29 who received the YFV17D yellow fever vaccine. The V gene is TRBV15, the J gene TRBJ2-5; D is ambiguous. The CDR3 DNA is TGTGCCACCAGCAGAGTAGGTGGGGAGACCCAGTACTTC. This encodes CATSRVGGETQYF.